This passage covers 11 T cell receptor beta chains from one sample sequenced in a study of T-cell memory formation after mild COVID-19. TCRdb used MiXCR to reprocess the 5' RACE reads, holding one entry per CDR3 protein. The sample includes fewer than 140,000 distinct CDR3 sequences, 15% to 20% of them seen just once. The specimen sequenced was PBMCs or a T cell subset sorted from them (not recorded which). Every receptor here comes from an adult woman who had mild COVID-19 (a few samples of this study predate the infection). Cell type and time point are not known.

CDR3 nucleotide sequence: TGTGCCAGCAGCGCACCCCGGACTAGCGGATACACAGATACGCAGTATTTT. It is translated as CASSAPRTSGYTDTQYF. The chain uses TRBV12-3 or TRBV12-4 and TRBJ2-3; 10 bases are shared with TRBD2. V lost 6 bases, J lost 2 bases, and 11 bases stayed unmatched. The CDR3 has 17 amino acids.

The chain is built from TRBV5-1 and TRBJ1-1; D uncertain. Germline V gene sequence: CDR1 SGHRS, CDR2 YFSETQ. The ends were cut back, 1 base at V and 4 bases at J, with 5 bases in the middle. The CDR3 is 12 amino acids. In DNA form, the CDR3 reads TGCGCCAGCAGCTTGTCGCCCACTGAAGCTTTCTTT. It translates to CASSLSPTEAFF. The complete variable domain, with remaining parts taken from reference TRBV5-1 and TRBJ1-1, reads KAGVTQTPRYLIKTRGQQVTLSCSPISGHRSVSWYQQTPGQGLQFLFEYFSETQRNKGNFPGRFSGRQFSNSRSEMNVSTLELGDSALYLCASSLSPTEAFFGQGTRLTVV.

This clonotype has a handful of counts. The V and J genes are TRBV29-1 and TRBJ1-1; D not resolved. CDR1 is SQVTM, CDR2 ANQGSEA, per germline. The CDR3 runs 12 residues. Trimming removed 7 bases from V and 1 base from J, with 10 bases in between. CDR3 sequence: CSGEVANTEAFF. Written as DNA, the CDR3 is TGCAGCGGGGAGGTAGCGAACACTGAAGCTTTCTTT. Combining the CDR3 with reference TRBV29-1 and TRBJ1-1 gives the whole variable domain SAVISQKPSRDICQRGTSLTIQCQVDSQVTMMFWYRQQPGQSLTLIATANQGSEATYESGFVIDKFPISRPNLTFSTLTVSNMSPEDSSIYLCSGEVANTEAFFGQGTRLTVV.

This clonotype was seen a single time. This rearrangement joins TRBV11-3 to TRBJ2-1, with TRBD1 identical over 8 bases. V was pared by 10 bases and J by 8 bases, with 10 bases of the junction left unmatched. Germline loops: CDR1 SGHNT, CDR2 YENEEA. The CDR3 is 13 residues long. Here the CDR3 reads CATANRGVDEQFF. The CDR3, as DNA: TGTGCCACCGCGAACAGGGGGGTGGATGAGCAGTTCTTC.

This clonotype appeared a few times. The chain combines TRBV6-5 with TRBJ2-2; 8 bases match TRBD2. CDR1 is MNHEY and CDR2 is SVGAGI in the germline V gene. The CDR3 runs to 17 residues. The ends lost 0 bases at V and 0 bases at J; junction bases unmatched: 3. CDR3 DNA sequence: TGTGCCAGCAGTTACTCGATTAGCGGGGCGAACACCGGGGAGCTGTTTTTT. Residues: CASSYSISGANTGELFF.

This clonotype was detected ten times or more. The J gene is TRBJ1-2, the V gene TRBV18; the D is unclear. Germline V CDR1 and CDR2: KGHSH, LQKENI. The germline V and J ends were trimmed by 3 bases and 4 bases, with 18 bases remaining between them. The CDR3 covers 16 residues. The CDR3 sequence is CASSPEDVWGGYGYTF. CDR3 DNA sequence: TGTGCCAGCTCACCTGAGGACGTCTGGGGAGGCTATGGCTACACCTTC.

The chain couples TRBV7-9 to TRBJ1-1; 7 positions agree with TRBD1. V was clipped by 4 bases and J by 6 bases; unmatched bases: 14. The CDR3 consists of 16 residues. The germline CDR1 and CDR2 sequences are SEHNR and FQNEAQ (reference sequence). DNA of the CDR3: TGTGCCAGCAGCTCCACCCGGAACAGGGGATTGCCTGAAGCTTTCTTT. The encoded protein is CASSSTRNRGLPEAFF.

This chain joins TRBV29-1 and TRBJ2-6; D is possibly TRBD2 (5 bases). Germline CDR1 SQVTM, CDR2 ANQGSEA. Deletions cut 1 base from V and 1 base from J, with 14 bases between. The CDR3 extends over 17 amino acids. The CDR3 spells CSVEGELGFSGANVLTF. The CDR3 DNA is TGCAGCGTTGAAGGGGAGTTGGGCTTTTCTGGGGCCAACGTCCTGACTTTC.

The V call is TRBV30, the J call TRBJ2-1, with 10 positions matching TRBD2. This CDR3 comprises 12 residues. Trimming removed 4 bases from V and 7 bases from J; junction bases left unmatched: 1. The germline CDR1 and CDR2 sequences are GTSNPN and SVGIG (reference sequence). Written as DNA, the CDR3 is TGTGCCTGGACTAGCGGGAGTAATGAGCAGTTCTTC. Translated: CAWTSGSNEQFF.

The chain is built from TRBV9 and TRBJ2-7; 9 bases fit TRBD1. The CDR3 contains 16 residues. V gave up 1 base and J gave up 2 bases; unmatched junction bases: 7. In germline, CDR1 is SGDLS, CDR2 YYNGEE. The CDR3 sequence is CASSVSRTGEAYEQYF. DNA for the CDR3: TGTGCCAGCAGCGTATCCCGGACAGGGGAAGCCTACGAGCAGTACTTC. The variable domain in full, completed from reference TRBV9 and TRBJ2-7, reads DSGVTQTPKHLITATGQRVTLRCSPRSGDLSVYWYQQSLDQGLQFLIQYYNGEERAKGNILERFSAQQFPDLHSELNLSSLELGDSALYFCASSVSRTGEAYEQYFGPGTRLTVT.

The chain links TRBV4-3 to TRBJ2-5; 12 bases match TRBD2. This CDR3 has 18 amino acids. V trimming: 0 bases; J trimming: 4 bases; junction bases outside the gene matches: 9. Looked up from germline, CDR1 is LGHNA and CDR2 is YSLEER. CDR3 DNA: TGCGCCAGCAGCCAAGATCGGGGGCCGGGACTAGCGGGAGAGACCCAGTACTTC. It is translated as CASSQDRGPGLAGETQYF.